One and the same sample provided the 19 T cell receptor beta chains below, sequenced in a study of CD8 T cells in Susac syndrome. Random hexamers were used to reverse transcribe roughly 0.5 to 1 ug of RNA. TCRdb reprocessed the immunoSEQ multiplex PCR reads with MiXCR, giving one entry per CDR3 protein. Of 80,000 or so distinct CDR3 sequences listed, about 95% are singletons. Sequenced input: CD8+ T cells from PBMCs. The receptors shown here come from a human donor with Susac syndrome.

This chain connects TRBV29-1 to TRBJ2-5; D is possibly TRBD2 (5 bases). Between the trimmed V and J ends, which lost 8 bases and 2 bases, there was a span of 12 bases. The CDR3 runs to 12 residues. The germline V gene encodes CDR1 SQVTM and CDR2 ANQGSEA. Written as DNA, the CDR3 is TGCAGCACAGAACTAGAACAAGAGACCCAGTACTTC. As protein: CSTELEQETQYF.

The chain carries TRBV24-1 and TRBJ2-5, with 10 bases matching TRBD1. Germline loops: CDR1 KGHDR, CDR2 SFDVKD. The CDR3 spans 14 residues. V shed 4 bases, J shed 5 bases, and the junction held 3 bases outside the gene matches. The DNA for the CDR3 is TGTGCCACCAGTGAGACAGGGGGCAGGGAGACCCAGTACTTC. As protein: CATSETGGRETQYF.

The rearrangement joins TRBV27 to TRBJ2-6, with TRBD1 matching over 8 bases. CDR3 length equals 18 residues. The trim removed 4 bases at V and 0 bases at J, leaving 8 bases unmatched. CDR1 and CDR2 (germline): MNHEY, SMNVEV (reference sequence). As DNA, the CDR3 is TGTGCCAGCAGTTCGGACAGGGAGTATAGCTCTGGGGCCAACGTCCTGACTTTC. It codes for CASSSDREYSSGANVLTF.

This clonotype was seen a single time. This chain links TRBV19 with TRBJ2-1; 8 bases map to TRBD2. The V and J ends lost 9 bases and 3 bases, in that order; junction bases with no gene match: 10. This CDR3 is 15 amino acids long. Germline assignment: CDR1 LNHDA and CDR2 SQIVND (reference sequence). CDR3: CARVLSGVVYNEQFF. The CDR3 DNA sequence: TGTGCCAGGGTCCTTAGCGGGGTTGTCTACAATGAGCAGTTCTTC.

This clonotype occurred once. J is TRBJ1-2 and V is TRBV9; D call uncertain. Trimming stripped 2 bases from V and 2 bases from J, with 10 bases between. This CDR3 is 14 amino acids long. Germline lookup yields CDR1 SGDLS and CDR2 YYNGEE. The CDR3: CASSVTTENYGYTF. DNA for the CDR3: TGTGCCAGCAGCGTTACGACGGAAAACTATGGCTACACCTTC.

J is TRBJ2-7 and V is TRBV20-1, with D possibly being TRBD2 (5 bases). Trimming took off 0 bases at V and 2 bases at J, with 14 bases between the two ends. The germline gives CDR1 DFQATT, CDR2 SNEGSKA (reference sequence). This CDR3 region has 15 residues. CDR3 sequence reads: CSAREADLATYEQYF. CDR3 nucleotides: TGCAGTGCTAGAGAGGCTGATCTAGCCACCTACGAGCAGTACTTC.

This clonotype was seen once. This rearrangement joins TRBV30 to TRBJ1-1; no clear D gene. The CDR3 runs to 14 residues. V lost 2 bases and J lost 5, with 15 bases in between. From germline, CDR1 is GTSNPN and CDR2 SVGIG (reference sequence). CDR3 sequence: CAWSPPVFPTEAFF. CDR3 DNA: TGTGCCTGGAGTCCACCTGTGTTCCCGACTGAAGCTTTCTTT.

The chain recombines TRBV28 with TRBJ2-5; D call uncertain. Trimming cost V 5 bases and J 5 bases, with 18 bases left between them. There are 15 residues in the CDR3. CDR1 MDHEN and CDR2 SYDVKM come from the germline V gene. The CDR3 bases are TGTGCCAGCAGTCCCCGGGCTTTCGAACAGGAGACCCAGTACTTC. Translated: CASSPRAFEQETQYF. Using reference TRBV28 and TRBJ2-5 for the parts outside the CDR3, the full variable domain is DVKVTQSSRYLVKRTGEKVFLECVQDMDHENMFWYRQDPGLGLRLIYFSYDVKMKEKGDIPEGYSVSREKKERFSLILESASTNQTSMYLCASSPRAFEQETQYFGPGTRLLVL.

CDR3 DNA: TGCAGCGTTGAATTGGACAGGGAATACGAGCAGTACTTC. The encoded protein is CSVELDREYEQYF. This sequence joins TRBV29-1 and TRBJ2-7; 8 nucleotides align to TRBD1. V lost 2 bases, J lost 4 bases, and 4 bases stayed unmatched. This CDR3 has 13 residues. Germline V gives CDR1 SQVTM, CDR2 ANQGSEA.

This clonotype was seen more than once but under ten times. V is TRBV6-2 or TRBV6-3 and J is TRBJ2-7; D is possibly TRBD2 (6 bases). The V end was cut by 11 bases, the J end by 2 bases, with 13 bases between. Germline loops: CDR1 MNHEY, CDR2 SVGEGT. The CDR3 contains 12 residues. CDR3 protein: CAGSSGAYEQYF. The CDR3 DNA sequence: TGTGCCGGATCATCGGGGGCCTACGAGCAGTACTTC.

The chain uses TRBV7-9 and TRBJ2-7, with 8 bases aligning to TRBD2. The V gene end was trimmed by 5 bases and the J gene end by 4 bases; junction bases not matched to a gene: 10. From germline, CDR1 is SEHNR and CDR2 FQNEAQ (reference sequence). This CDR3 spans 15 amino acids. CDR3: CASSRGAGALYEQYV. DNA for the CDR3: TGTGCCAGCAGCCGGGGAGCGGGGGCCTTATACGAGCAGTACGTC.

This sequence joins TRBV10-3 and TRBJ2-7, with 7 bases matching TRBD2. Germline V gives CDR1 ENHRY, CDR2 SYGVKD. This CDR3 region has 12 residues. Unmatched junction bases numbered 6, after V lost 6 bases and J lost 7 bases. This CDR3 is CAIRGGVMEQYF. The CDR3 region has the DNA TGTGCCATCAGGGGGGGGGTGATGGAGCAGTACTTC.

The rearrangement joins TRBV14 to TRBJ2-7; D perhaps matches TRBD2 (6 bases). V lost 3 bases, J lost 2 bases, and 11 bases lay in between. CDR3 length equals 14 residues. Germline CDR1 reads SGHDN; CDR2 reads FVKESK. CDR3 in amino acids: CASSQTSDTYEQYF. The CDR3 bases are TGTGCCAGCAGCCAGACTAGTGACACCTACGAGCAGTACTTC.

This sequence joins TRBV29-1 and TRBJ2-1, with TRBD2 identical over 7 bases. CDR1 is SQVTM, CDR2 ANQGSEA, per germline. The CDR3 has 14 residues. V trimming: 3 bases; J trimming: 3 bases; junction bases outside the gene matches: 5. Here the CDR3 reads CSVDLSGIYNEQFF. CDR3 in DNA: TGCAGCGTTGACCTCAGCGGGATCTACAATGAGCAGTTCTTC.

This chain joins TRBV20-1 and TRBJ2-1; no clear D gene. V lost 4 bases and J 8 bases, leaving 9 bases between the germline ends. CDR1 is DFQATT, CDR2 SNEGSKA, per germline (reference sequence). This CDR3 comprises 11 residues. The CDR3 nucleotides read TGCAGTGCTAAGTTGGTGGATGAGCAGTTCTTC. Translation gives CSAKLVDEQFF.

This rearrangement joins TRBV20-1 to TRBJ2-7; 8 positions match TRBD2. This CDR3 has 12 amino acids. CDR1 and CDR2 from the germline V gene are DFQATT and SNEGSKA (reference sequence). With 6 bases clipped from V and 3 bases from J, the junction kept 4 bases outside the gene matches. CDR3 sequence: CSARTSLYEQYF. CDR3 DNA sequence: TGCAGTGCCCGGACTAGCCTCTACGAGCAGTACTTC.

The chain uses TRBV28 and TRBJ1-1, with D unresolved. V was cut by 2 bases and J by 3 bases, with 7 bases left in between. CDR1 and CDR2 (germline): MDHEN, SYDVKM. This CDR3 has 13 amino acids. The CDR3 sequence is CASSLVRYTEAFF. Written as DNA, the CDR3 is TGTGCCAGCAGTTTAGTCCGGTACACTGAAGCTTTCTTT.

J is TRBJ2-3 and V is TRBV20-1; TRBD1 matches at 8 bases. Germline CDR1 DFQATT, CDR2 SNEGSKA (reference sequence). With V trimmed by 0 bases and J by 0 bases, 2 bases remained unmatched. The CDR3 length is 15 residues. CDR3 DNA: TGCAGTGCTAGAGATCAGGGGGCTAGCACAGATACGCAGTATTTT. As protein: CSARDQGASTDTQYF.

This clonotype was picked up one time. The rearrangement uses TRBV3-1 and TRBJ1-1, with 9 bases aligning to TRBD1. This CDR3 has 15 amino acids. V trimming: 3 bases; J trimming: 4 bases; junction bases outside the gene matches: 6. Germline-derived CDR1 and CDR2 are LGHDT and YNNKEL (reference sequence). The CDR3 protein is CASSQADRGGTEAFF. In DNA, the CDR3 is TGTGCCAGCAGCCAGGCGGACAGGGGTGGCACTGAAGCTTTCTTT.